The source of this T cell receptor (beta chain) is a study of cytomegalovirus exposure and HLA in healthy donors. Points on this clone: The antigen remains unidentified.

Study-level results: Presence/absence analyses rested on an assumption that sequencing depth was roughly uniform across donors.

PCR used 60 Vbeta primers and 13 Jbeta primers. TCRdb's table, derived via immunoSEQ multiplex PCR, lists solely in-frame clones and lacks some. The table lists about 170,000 clones, under 80% of them singletons. CDR1 and CDR2 (germline): SGDLS, YYNGEE. Trimming stripped 4 bases from V and 3 bases from J, with 14 bases between. This CDR3 spans 15 amino acids. The TCR sequence derives from a female donor in good health and CMV-seronegative. The chain uses TRBV9 and TRBJ2-1; weak D call: TRBD1 (7 bases). The sequenced material came from PBMCs. The CDR3 sequence: CASSLRGDVYNEQFF. The CDR3 nucleotides are TGTGCCAGCAGCCTCAGGGGGGACGTCTACAATGAGCAGTTCTTC.